This is a list of T cell receptor beta chains from one sample in a study of Tregs in tolerant kidney transplant recipients. Method: immunoSEQ multiplex PCR; TCRdb's copy keeps in-frame clones and lacks some. In the table there are 90,000 to 150,000 clones, about 90% of which are singletons. Source material: CD4+ T cells from blood. The receptors come from a human donor in good health. The CDR3 runs from the conserved cysteine through the conserved F or W. Each record gives: V gene, J gene, clone size, D gene, CDR3 protein, CDR3 DNA. D genes are given only for firm matches. Some rows have no size entry. The others give once, few or many, or a class for an expanded clone.

>TRBV30|TRBJ2-7|.|.
CAWSVWGTTYEQYF
TGTGCCTGGAGTGTATGGGGGACCACCTACGAGCAGTACTTC
>TRBV2|TRBJ2-6|.|.
CASSVSSGANVLTF
TGTGCCAGCAGTGTCTCCTCTGGGGCCAACGTCCTGACTTTC
>TRBV9|TRBJ2-5|.|.
CASSAQQGSKQYF
TGTGCCAGCAGCGCTCAACAGGGTAGTAAGCAGTACTTC
>TRBV19|TRBJ1-2|.|TRBD1
CASSINRGANYGYTF
TGTGCCAGTAGTATAAACAGGGGTGCTAACTATGGCTACACCTTC
>TRBV2|TRBJ2-2|.|TRBD2
CASREGLAVNTGELFF
TGTGCCAGCAGGGAGGGACTAGCGGTGAACACCGGGGAGCTGTTTTTT
>TRBV6-5|TRBJ2-7|.|.
CASSRRQLSYEQYF
TGTGCCAGCAGCCGAAGACAGCTCTCCTACGAGCAGTACTTC
>TRBV2|TRBJ2-7|.|.
CASGRTEGNEQYF
TGTGCCAGCGGGCGGACGGAAGGCAACGAGCAGTACTTC
>TRBV14|TRBJ1-2|few|TRBD1
CASSQVMDRGYTF
TGTGCCAGCAGCCAAGTTATGGACAGGGGCTACACCTTC
>TRBV30|TRBJ2-7|.|.
CAWSVVARGYYEQYF
TGTGCCTGGAGTGTAGTTGCCAGGGGCTACTACGAGCAGTACTTC
>TRBV27|TRBJ1-6|.|TRBD1
CASSSPGQGNSPLHF
TGTGCCAGCAGTTCTCCGGGACAGGGGAATTCACCCCTCCACTTT
>TRBV2|TRBJ2-7|.|.
CASSPEAGPYEQYF
TGTGCCAGCAGCCCAGAAGCGGGCCCCTACGAGCAGTACTTC
>TRBV11-2|TRBJ2-3|.|.
CASSSYSASTDTQYF
TGTGCCAGCAGCTCCTATAGCGCTAGCACAGATACGCAGTATTTT
>TRBV5-4|TRBJ1-1|.|.
CASSGADRMNTEAFF
TGTGCCAGCAGCGGGGCCGACAGAATGAACACTGAAGCTTTCTTT
>TRBV29-1|TRBJ2-1|.|.
CSVQSGSFYNEQFF
TGCAGCGTCCAATCCGGGAGCTTCTACAATGAGCAGTTCTTC
>TRBV7-2|TRBJ1-4|.|.
CASSLGSPPTNEKLFF
TGTGCCAGCAGCTTGGGGAGCCCTCCGACTAATGAAAAACTGTTTTTT
>TRBV18|TRBJ2-5|.|TRBD1
CASSRDRGETQYF
TGTGCCAGCTCACGGGACAGGGGGGAGACCCAGTACTTC
>TRBV7-2|TRBJ2-3|once|TRBD2
CASSPQSPGLATDTQYF
TGTGCCAGCAGTCCCCAAAGCCCGGGACTAGCCACAGATACGCAGTATTTT
>TRBV7-8|TRBJ2-5|once|.
CASTRLPQETQYF
TGTGCCAGCACCAGATTACCCCAAGAGACCCAGTACTTC
>TRBV5-1|TRBJ1-1|.|.
CASSLASRNTEAFF
TGCGCCAGCAGCTTGGCCAGCAGGAACACTGAAGCTTTCTTT
>TRBV7-9|TRBJ1-2|few|.
CASSTGSVDYGYTF
TGTGCCAGCAGCACAGGATCAGTGGACTATGGCTACACCTTC
>TRBV6-1|TRBJ2-3|.|.
CASSLPDTQYF
TGTGCCAGCAGTCTCCCAGATACGCAGTATTTT
>TRBV2|TRBJ1-1|.|.
CASNDPPAVTEAFF
TGTGCCAGCAATGACCCCCCGGCAGTCACTGAAGCTTTCTTT
>TRBV6-5|TRBJ1-6|.|.
CATVDYSSYNSPLHF
TGTGCCACCGTAGACTACAGCTCCTATAATTCACCCCTCCACTTT
>TRBV7-6|TRBJ2-5|.|.
CASSLTQQQGQETQYF
TGTGCCAGCAGCTTGACCCAGCAACAGGGCCAAGAGACCCAGTACTTC
>TRBV12-5|TRBJ1-3|.|.
CASGPQSGNTIYF
TGTGCTAGTGGTCCCCAGTCTGGAAACACCATATATTTT
>TRBV20-1|TRBJ2-5|.|.
CSATGAETQYF
TGCAGTGCTACAGGGGCAGAGACCCAGTACTTC
>TRBV6-5|TRBJ1-1|.|.
CASSYGQLNTEAFF
TGTGCCAGCAGTTACGGGCAGCTGAACACTGAAGCTTTCTTT
>TRBV5-4|TRBJ2-7|.|.
CASKVGLAGEQYF
TGTGCCAGCAAAGTAGGGCTAGCTGGCGAGCAGTACTTC
>TRBV6-6|TRBJ2-1|.|TRBD2
CAAQTSDPPEQFF
TGTGCCGCGCAGACTAGCGACCCCCCTGAGCAGTTCTTC
>TRBV19|TRBJ2-3|.|TRBD1
CASSSLGQGGTDTQYF
TGTGCCAGTAGTTCCTTGGGACAGGGAGGCACAGATACGCAGTATTTT
>TRBV10-2|TRBJ2-5|.|TRBD1
CASSDPFYRGPQKTQYF
TGCGCCAGCAGTGACCCCTTCTACAGGGGCCCTCAAAAGACCCAGTACTTC
>TRBV7-8|TRBJ1-5|.|.
CASSLVSVSNQPQHF
TGTGCCAGCAGCTTAGTTTCAGTTAGCAATCAGCCCCAGCATTTT
>TRBV30|TRBJ1-6|.|.
CACKIQQGNSPLHF
TGTGCCTGCAAGATCCAGCAGGGCAATTCACCCCTCCACTTT
>TRBV10-2|TRBJ1-5|.|.
CASRLTRNSNQPQHF
TGCGCCAGCAGATTGACCCGAAATAGCAATCAGCCCCAGCATTTT
>TRBV7-2|TRBJ1-5|.|.
CASSLGWGGQPQHF
TGTGCCAGCAGCTTAGGGTGGGGGGGTCAGCCCCAGCATTTT
>TRBV5-8|TRBJ1-5|.|.
CASSLGPFQPQHF
TGTGCCAGCAGCTTGGGACCGTTTCAGCCCCAGCATTTT
>TRBV5-6|TRBJ1-4|.|.
CASSFRGKANEKLFF
TGTGCCAGCAGCTTCCGGGGGAAGGCTAATGAAAAACTGTTTTTT
>TRBV6-1|TRBJ2-1|.|TRBD1
CASSERQGVTYNEQFF
TGTGCCAGCAGTGAACGGCAGGGGGTGACCTACAATGAGCAGTTCTTC
>TRBV7-9|TRBJ2-7|once|.
CASSLVPGRGAYEQYF
TGTGCCAGCAGCTTAGTTCCCGGCAGGGGAGCCTACGAGCAGTACTTC
>TRBV6-1|TRBJ1-1|.|.
CASRWTANTEAFF
TGTGCCAGCAGGTGGACCGCGAACACTGAAGCTTTCTTT
>TRBV18|TRBJ2-2|.|TRBD1
CASSTGQGTLGELFF
TGTGCCAGCTCAACGGGACAGGGCACTTTGGGGGAGCTGTTTTTT
>TRBV19|TRBJ1-1|few|.
CASSTQGRMNTEAFF
TGTGCCAGTAGCACTCAGGGACGGATGAACACTGAAGCTTTCTTT
>TRBV15|TRBJ1-2|.|TRBD1
CATSKRQGSYGYTF
TGTGCCACCAGCAAACGACAGGGCTCCTATGGCTACACCTTC
>TRBV4-1|TRBJ2-7|.|.
CASSQAWTQAYEQYF
TGCGCCAGCAGCCAAGCCTGGACTCAAGCCTACGAGCAGTACTTC
>TRBV4-1|TRBJ1-2|.|TRBD1
CASSQDHTGTGGYTF
TGCGCCAGCAGCCAAGATCATACCGGGACAGGAGGTTACACCTTC
>TRBV19|TRBJ1-1|.|.
CASSPRRTQNTEAFF
TGTGCCAGTTCCCCAAGACGGACTCAAAACACTGAAGCTTTCTTT
>TRBV4-1|TRBJ1-3|.|TRBD1
CASSQAPGQGFSGNTIYF
TGCGCCAGCAGCCAAGCCCCGGGACAGGGGTTCTCTGGAAACACCATATATTTT
>TRBV5-1|TRBJ2-7|.|.
CASSLARTDLTYEQYF
TGCGCCAGCAGCTTGGCCAGGACCGATTTAACCTACGAGCAGTACTTC
>TRBV9|TRBJ2-5|.|TRBD2
CASSARTSGGSQETQYF
TGTGCCAGCAGCGCCCGGACTAGCGGGGGGTCCCAAGAGACCCAGTACTTC
>TRBV18|TRBJ1-2|.|TRBD1
CASSPTGQVVSNYGYTF
TGTGCCAGCTCGCCTACAGGACAGGTCGTCTCTAACTATGGCTACACCTTC
>TRBV5-4|TRBJ1-6|.|TRBD1
CASSLGTGAGSPLHF
TGTGCCAGCAGCTTGGGGACAGGGGCAGGGTCACCCCTCCACTTT
>TRBV7-9|TRBJ2-6|.|.
CASSLAFDRRKTGANVLTF
TGTGCCAGCAGCTTAGCCTTTGACAGGCGGAAGACTGGGGCCAACGTCCTGACTTTC
>TRBV19|TRBJ2-7|.|.
CASKRARDYEQYF
TGTGCCAGTAAGCGCGCAAGGGACTACGAGCAGTACTTC
>TRBV5-5|TRBJ2-7|.|.
CASSLLRSSYEQYF
TGTGCCAGCAGCTTGTTGCGTTCCTCCTACGAGCAGTACTTC
>TRBV30|TRBJ1-1|.|.
CAWNRVGNTEAFF
TGTGCCTGGAACAGGGTTGGGAACACTGAAGCTTTCTTT
>TRBV10-1|TRBJ2-1|.|TRBD2
CASSLPPGLAGVSPGNEQFF
TGCGCCAGCAGTCTCCCTCCGGGACTAGCGGGCGTTTCGCCGGGCAATGAGCAGTTCTTC
>TRBV5-1|TRBJ2-1|.|.
CASSVQQGWNEQFF
TGCGCCAGCAGCGTACAACAGGGTTGGAATGAGCAGTTCTTC